This T cell receptor (beta chain) was retrieved from a study of cytomegalovirus exposure and HLA in healthy donors. Germline V lookup: CDR1 MRHNA, CDR2 SNTAGT. Trimming cost V 3 bases and J 3 bases; bases outside gene matches: 2. The CDR3 covers 15 residues. The PCR made use of 60 Vbeta and 13 Jbeta primers. Sequencing was performed with immunoSEQ multiplex PCR; in TCRdb, only in-frame clones are kept and a portion is missing. The sample records around 140,000 clones, under 70% being singletons. Source material: PBMCs. The TCR was taken from a woman aged 60-75 years in good health and CMV-seronegative. The rearrangement uses TRBV6-4 and TRBJ2-3, with 11 bases that match TRBD1. The CDR3 coding sequence is TGTGCCAGCAGTGATGGGACAGGGGGTACAGATACGCAGTATTTT. It codes for CASSDGTGGTDTQYF.